This T cell receptor (beta chain) was obtained from a study of T cells in Graves' hyperthyroidism and ophthalmopathy. This CDR3 has 15 residues. Germline V gene sequence: CDR1 GTSNPN, CDR2 SVGIG (reference sequence). V was cut by 5 bases and J by 9 bases, with 23 bases left in between. This clonotype has a count of ten or more. What was amplified from RNA transcripts were TCR beta CDR3 regions. HTBI primers were used for first-round RT-PCR of the TCR CDR3. MiXCR was run by TCRdb on the multiplex PCR reads, yielding one entry per CDR3 protein. The repertoire has about 500,000 distinct CDR3 sequences, 15% to 20% of them found once; the top ten carry 25% to 30%.

The sequencing sample was made of blood. The rearrangement uses TRBV30 and TRBJ2-1, with no clear D. The sequence was collected from a woman in her thirties with Graves' ophthalmopathy. CDR3 protein: CAWASKRAGFGEQFF. CDR3 sequence (DNA): TGTGCCTGGGCCTCGAAGAGAGCCGGTTTTGGTGAGCAGTTCTTC.